This T cell receptor (beta chain) stems from a study of blood T cell repertoires in COVID-19. Study as a whole: Sites in the United States, Italy and Spain provided acute and convalescent COVID-19 samples. The analysed material was cDNA or gDNA that came from T cells, B-cell-depleted T cells, or PBMCs.

Source study methods: Amplification with reference gene primers provided the estimates of nucleated cell counts. The table came from immunoSEQ multiplex PCR; TCRdb's copy has only in-frame clones and leaves some out. The V and J calls and the clone size are those of that table, but D and trimming were determined from the DNA. This sample has roughly 56,000 clones, with almost 90% found just once. The sample holds one count of this clone. The CDR3 spans 15 residues. The V gene's germline CDR1 is LGHNA and CDR2 YSLEER. V was cut by 0 bases and J by 7 bases, with 12 bases left in between. This TCR derives from a man between 60 and 75 years old with active COVID-19. The chain joins TRBV4-3 to TRBJ2-2, with D perhaps TRBD1 (5 bases). Sequencing used peripheral blood. The CDR3 nucleotides read TGCGCCAGCAGCCAAGAAGCAGGGAATGACGGGGAGCTGTTTTTT. Its protein product is CASSQEAGNDGELFF.